The present T cell receptor beta chain was sequenced within a study of shared clonotypes between healthy human individuals. Study-wide findings and caveats: There were few donors, and this limited the genetic and exposure-history diversity represented.

This clone was seen more than once but under ten times. Its specificity is not known. Original processing methods: ImmunoSEQ sequences covered only the junction and lacked quality scores; filtering therefore differed. Some clones are missing from TCRdb's copy, which holds only in-frame ones; the method was immunoSEQ multiplex PCR. The D gene and trimming were derived from the DNA, and the V and J assignments and clone size from that table. The sample shows about 2.4 million clones, approximately 93% of them seen only once. Researchers partitioned CD4+ cells into CD45RA+ naive and CD45RA-negative memory subsets. This receptor was obtained from a man younger than 30 in good health. Some clones in this sample may be carry-over from other donors' samples. Sequenced input: naive CD4+ T cells from PBMCs. Sample subset: CD45RA+ positively selected.

CDR3 nucleotide sequence: TGTGCCAGCAGGACCTCTCCGATAACTGAAGCTTTCTTT. It specifies CASRTSPITEAFF. V gene TRBV28 combines with J gene TRBJ1-1; D is unresolved. This CDR3 region has 13 residues. The germline V and J ends were trimmed by 6 bases and 5 bases, with 13 bases remaining between them. CDR1 is MDHEN, CDR2 SYDVKM, per germline.